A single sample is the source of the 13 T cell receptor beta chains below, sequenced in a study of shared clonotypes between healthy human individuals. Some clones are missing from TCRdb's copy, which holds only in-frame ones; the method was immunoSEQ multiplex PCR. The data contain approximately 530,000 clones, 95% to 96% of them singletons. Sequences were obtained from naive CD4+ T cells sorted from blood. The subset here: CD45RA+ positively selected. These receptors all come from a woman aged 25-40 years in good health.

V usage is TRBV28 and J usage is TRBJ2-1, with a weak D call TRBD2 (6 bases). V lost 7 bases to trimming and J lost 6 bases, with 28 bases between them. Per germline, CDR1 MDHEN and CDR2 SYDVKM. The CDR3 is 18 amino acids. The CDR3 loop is CASTPEGSGTSFPNEQFF. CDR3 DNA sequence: TGTGCCAGCACTCCCGAGGGCTCAGGTACTAGCTTCCCCAATGAGCAGTTCTTC.

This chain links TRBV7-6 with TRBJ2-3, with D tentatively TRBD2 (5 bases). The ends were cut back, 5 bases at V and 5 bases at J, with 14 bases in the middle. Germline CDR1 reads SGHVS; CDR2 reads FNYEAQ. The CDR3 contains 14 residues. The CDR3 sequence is CASSRGSAGDTQYF. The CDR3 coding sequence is TGTGCCAGCAGCCGAGGTTCGGCGGGAGATACGCAGTATTTT.

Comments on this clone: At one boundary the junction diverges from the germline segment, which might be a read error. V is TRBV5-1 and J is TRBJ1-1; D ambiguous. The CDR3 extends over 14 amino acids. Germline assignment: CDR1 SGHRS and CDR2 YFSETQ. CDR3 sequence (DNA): TGCGCCAGCAACTTGACGCCGGGGATCGGTGAAGCTTTCTTT. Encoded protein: CASNLTPGIGEAFF.

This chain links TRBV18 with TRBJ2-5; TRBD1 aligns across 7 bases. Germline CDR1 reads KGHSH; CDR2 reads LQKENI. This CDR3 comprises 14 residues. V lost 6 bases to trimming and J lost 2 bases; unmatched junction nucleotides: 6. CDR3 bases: TGTGCCAGCTCGCATGGACAGGCTCAAGAGACCCAGTACTTC. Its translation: CASSHGQAQETQYF. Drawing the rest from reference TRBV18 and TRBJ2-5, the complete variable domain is NAGVMQNPRHLVRRRGQEARLRCSPMKGHSHVYWYRQLPEEGLKFMVYLQKENIIDESGMPKERFSAEFPKEGPSILRIQQVVRGDSAAYFCASSHGQAQETQYFGPGTRLLVL.

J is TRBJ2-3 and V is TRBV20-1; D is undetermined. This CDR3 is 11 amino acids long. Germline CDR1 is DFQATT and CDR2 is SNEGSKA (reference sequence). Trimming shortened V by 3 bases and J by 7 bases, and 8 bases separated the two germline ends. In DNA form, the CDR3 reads TGCAGTGCTAGGGCGTGGAATACGCAGTATTTT. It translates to CSARAWNTQYF.

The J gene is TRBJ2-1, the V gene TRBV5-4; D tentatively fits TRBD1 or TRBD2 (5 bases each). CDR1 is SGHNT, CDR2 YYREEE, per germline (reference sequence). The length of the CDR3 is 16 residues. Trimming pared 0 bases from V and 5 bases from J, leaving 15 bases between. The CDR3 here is CASSLVTGWGNNEQFF. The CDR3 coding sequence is TGTGCCAGCAGCTTGGTAACGGGGTGGGGGAACAATGAGCAGTTCTTC.

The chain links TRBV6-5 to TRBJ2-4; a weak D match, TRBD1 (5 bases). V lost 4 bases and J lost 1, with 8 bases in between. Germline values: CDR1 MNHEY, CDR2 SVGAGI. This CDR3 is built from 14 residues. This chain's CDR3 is CASSSGSAKNIQYF. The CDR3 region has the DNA TGTGCCAGCAGTTCAGGGTCGGCCAAAAACATTCAGTACTTC.

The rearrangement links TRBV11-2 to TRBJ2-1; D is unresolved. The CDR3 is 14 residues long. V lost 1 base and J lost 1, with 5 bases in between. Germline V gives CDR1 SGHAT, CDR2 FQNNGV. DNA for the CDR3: TGTGCCAGCAGCTTAGCCAGATCCTACAATGAGCAGTTCTTC. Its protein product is CASSLARSYNEQFF.

The DNA of the CDR3 is TGCGCCAGCAGCTTGGCCGATAGGGGCGCTAAGCAGTATTTT. It translates to CASSLADRGAKQYF. The chain recombines TRBV5-1 with TRBJ2-3; perhaps TRBD1 as D (5 bases). V was shortened by 0 bases and J by 11 bases, with 16 bases between the two germline ends. The CDR3 sequence is 14 residues long. Germline CDR1 reads SGHRS; CDR2 reads YFSETQ.

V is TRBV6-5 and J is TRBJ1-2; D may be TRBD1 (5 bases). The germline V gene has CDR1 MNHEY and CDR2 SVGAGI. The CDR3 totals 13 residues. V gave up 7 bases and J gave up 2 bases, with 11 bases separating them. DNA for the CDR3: TGTGCCAGCACCCGGGACGTCAACTATGGCTACACCTTC. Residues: CASTRDVNYGYTF.

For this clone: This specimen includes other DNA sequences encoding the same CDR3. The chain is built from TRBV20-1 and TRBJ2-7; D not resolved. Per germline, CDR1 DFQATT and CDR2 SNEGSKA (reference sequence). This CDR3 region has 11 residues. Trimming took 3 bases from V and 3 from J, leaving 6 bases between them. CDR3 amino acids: CSASPVYEQYF. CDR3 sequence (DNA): TGCAGTGCTAGTCCCGTCTACGAGCAGTACTTC.

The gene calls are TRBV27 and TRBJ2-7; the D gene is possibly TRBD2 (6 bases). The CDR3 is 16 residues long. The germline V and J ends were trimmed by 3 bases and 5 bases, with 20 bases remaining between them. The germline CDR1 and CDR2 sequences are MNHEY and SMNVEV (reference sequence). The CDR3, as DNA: TGTGCCAGCAGTTTGGGCCGGTTAGGGCGGGAACACGAGCAGTACTTC. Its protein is CASSLGRLGREHEQYF.

The DNA for the CDR3 is TGTGCCAGCAGCCTCCGGACCGGGGTGAATGAAAAACTGTTTTTT. This translates into CASSLRTGVNEKLFF. This rearrangement joins TRBV9 to TRBJ1-4; D is uncertain. Trimming left V 4 bases short and J 5 bases short, with 15 bases between. Per the germline V gene, CDR1 is SGDLS and CDR2 is YYNGEE. This CDR3 is built from 15 residues.